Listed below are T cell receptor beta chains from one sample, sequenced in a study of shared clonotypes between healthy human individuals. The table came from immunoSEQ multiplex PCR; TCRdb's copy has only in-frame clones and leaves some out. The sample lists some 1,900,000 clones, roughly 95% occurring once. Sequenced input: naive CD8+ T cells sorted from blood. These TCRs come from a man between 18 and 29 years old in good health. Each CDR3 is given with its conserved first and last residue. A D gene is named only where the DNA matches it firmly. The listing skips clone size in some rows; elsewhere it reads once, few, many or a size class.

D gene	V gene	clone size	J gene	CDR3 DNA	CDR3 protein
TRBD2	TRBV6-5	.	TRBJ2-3	TGTGCCAGCAGTAGCGGGGGGGGGACAGATACGCAGTATTTT	CASSSGGGTDTQYF
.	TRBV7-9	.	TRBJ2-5	TGTGCCAGCAGCTTCTTTTGGGGGGATATGGAAGAGACCCAGTACTTC	CASSFFWGDMEETQYF
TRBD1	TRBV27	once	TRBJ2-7	TGTGCCAGCAGTTCCCTGGGGACAGGTAGCAACGAGCAGTACTTC	CASSSLGTGSNEQYF
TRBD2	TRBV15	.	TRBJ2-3	TGTGCCACCAGCAGACAGATTACTAGCGCAGATACGCAGTATTTT	CATSRQITSADTQYF
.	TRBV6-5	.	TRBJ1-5	TGTGCCAGCAGTTACAAGGGCGGGGATCAGCCCCAGCATTTT	CASSYKGGDQPQHF
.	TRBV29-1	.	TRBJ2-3	TGCAGCGTTGCCACAACAGGTGGCACAGATACGCAGTATTTT	CSVATTGGTDTQYF
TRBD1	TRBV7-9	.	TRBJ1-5	TGTGCCAGCAGCTTAGAAGGGGCTTACGGGACAGACAATCAGCCCCAGCATTTT	CASSLEGAYGTDNQPQHF
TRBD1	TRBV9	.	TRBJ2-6	TGTGCCAGCAGCGATCAGGGGGCTGGGGCCAACGTCCTGACTTTC	CASSDQGAGANVLTF
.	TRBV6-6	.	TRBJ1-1	TGTGCCAGCAGTTACGACGGCGGGCAGTTTGAAGCTTTCTTT	CASSYDGGQFEAFF
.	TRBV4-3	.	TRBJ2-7	TGCGCCAGCAGCCAAGTAGCTGGTAGTTCCCCCCACGAGCAGTACTTC	CASSQVAGSSPHEQYF
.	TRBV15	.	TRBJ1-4	TGTGCCACCAGTCCTAATTCGGGGTGGGAAAAACTGTTTTTT	CATSPNSGWEKLFF
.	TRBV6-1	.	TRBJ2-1	TGTGCCACGTCTGGGCCCAATGAGCAGTTCTTC	CATSGPNEQFF
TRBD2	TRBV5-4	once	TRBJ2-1	TGTGCCAGCAGGGGGGGACTAGCGGGTAATCCCTACAATGAGCAGTTCTTC	CASRGGLAGNPYNEQFF
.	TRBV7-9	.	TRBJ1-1	TGTGCCAGCAGCCAGGACTGGGAAGACACTGAAGCTTTCTTT	CASSQDWEDTEAFF
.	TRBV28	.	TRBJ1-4	TGTGCCAGCAGTTTAAGAGAGAATGAAAAACTGTTTTTT	CASSLRENEKLFF
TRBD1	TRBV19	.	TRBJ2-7	TGTGCCAGTAGTGTCGGCCGGGACAGGGATTCTTACGAGCAGTACTTC	CASSVGRDRDSYEQYF
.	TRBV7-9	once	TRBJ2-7	TGTGCCAGCAGCTTCCCCCAGGGTTTGGGCTACGAGCAGTACTTC	CASSFPQGLGYEQYF
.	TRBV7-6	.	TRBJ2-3	TGTGCCAGCAGCTTACAGCCTAACGTGGGGGAAGGAGATACGCAGTATTTT	CASSLQPNVGEGDTQYF
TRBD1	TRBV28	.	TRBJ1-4	TGTGCCAGCAGTACCGACAGGGTAACTAATGAAAAACTGTTTTTT	CASSTDRVTNEKLFF
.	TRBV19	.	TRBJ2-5	TGTGCCAGTAGTCTCGACATCGAAGAGACCCAGTACTTC	CASSLDIEETQYF
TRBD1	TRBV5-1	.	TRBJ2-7	TGCGCCAGCAGCAGGTTCGACAGGGGTGAGCTTTTGACCTACGAGCAGTACTTC	CASSRFDRGELLTYEQYF
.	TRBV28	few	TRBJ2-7	TGTGCCAGCAGTTTAAGGGGCTACTACTACTCCTACGAGCAGTACTTC	CASSLRGYYYSYEQYF
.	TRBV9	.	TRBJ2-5	TGTGCCAGCAGCACGTGGGACAAGCAAGAGACCCAGTACTTC	CASSTWDKQETQYF
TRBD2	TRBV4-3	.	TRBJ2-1	TGCGCCAGCAGCCATAATAGCGGGAGCTCCTACAATGAGCAGTTCTTC	CASSHNSGSSYNEQFF
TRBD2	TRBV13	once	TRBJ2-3	TGTGCCAGCAGCTTAGGCCCGGGCGGGGGGGCATATTTTCCAGATACGCAGTATTTT	CASSLGPGGGAYFPDTQYF
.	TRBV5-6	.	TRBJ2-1	TGTGCCAGCAGCGCGTTGGAGTTTTACAATGAGCAGTTCTTC	CASSALEFYNEQFF
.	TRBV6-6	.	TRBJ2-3	TGTGCCAGCAGTTATAGTAAGGGGTTCGACACAGATACGCAGTATTTT	CASSYSKGFDTDTQYF
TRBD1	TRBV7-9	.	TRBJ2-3	TGTGCCAGCAGCTTTGGACAGGGAGACGATACGCAGTATTTT	CASSFGQGDDTQYF
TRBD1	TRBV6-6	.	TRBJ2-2	TGTGCCAGCAGTTACTCGCAGGGGGCGACCGGGGAGCTGTTTTTT	CASSYSQGATGELFF
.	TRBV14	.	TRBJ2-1	TGTGCCAGCAGCCCCGGGACAAAAGCTTACAATGAGCAGTTCTTC	CASSPGTKAYNEQFF
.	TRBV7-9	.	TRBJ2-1	TGTGCCAGCAGCTTAAAGGGGAAGGCGTACAATGAGCAGTTCTTC	CASSLKGKAYNEQFF
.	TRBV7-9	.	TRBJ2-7	TGTGCCAGCAGCTTAGAGGGGTACTACGAGCAGTACTTC	CASSLEGYYEQYF
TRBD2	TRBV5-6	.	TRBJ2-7	TGTGCCAGCAGCTTGTATGAGCGGGAGGACACGGGCGAGCAGTACTTC	CASSLYEREDTGEQYF
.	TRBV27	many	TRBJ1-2	TGTGCCAGCAGTTTATCAGGGAGTCAGGGCTACACCTTC	CASSLSGSQGYTF
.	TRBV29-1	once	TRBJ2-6	TGCAGCGTTGAAGGGAACTCTGGGGCCAACGTCCTGACTTTC	CSVEGNSGANVLTF
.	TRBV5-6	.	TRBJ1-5	TGTGCCAGCAGCTTATTTGGGGGGGTGGGTCAGCCCCAGCATTTT	CASSLFGGVGQPQHF
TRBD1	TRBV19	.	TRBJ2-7	TGTGCCAGTAGTCTCCGGGACAGCTACGAGCAGTACTTC	CASSLRDSYEQYF
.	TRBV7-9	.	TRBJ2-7	TGTGCCAGCAGCTCGGACGTCTCCTCCTACGAGCAGTACTTC	CASSSDVSSYEQYF
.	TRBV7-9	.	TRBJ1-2	TGTGCCAGCAGCTTAGCTCGGCGGCAGAACTATGGCTACACCTTC	CASSLARRQNYGYTF
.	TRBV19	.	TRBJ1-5	.	CASSIDQEGPSIF
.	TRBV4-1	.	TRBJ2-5	TGCGCCAGCAGCCACCCGGGAAGGGGCGTCCAAGAGACCCAGTACTTC	CASSHPGRGVQETQYF
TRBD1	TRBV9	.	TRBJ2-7	TGTGCCAGCAGTGATCGAGGGGGCCTGGACGAGCAGTACTTC	CASSDRGGLDEQYF
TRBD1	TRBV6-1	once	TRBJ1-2	TGTGCCAGCAGTGAGCCTATTGCCCGGGACAGCCTAGACTATGGCTACACCTTC	CASSEPIARDSLDYGYTF
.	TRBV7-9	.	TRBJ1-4	TGTGCCAGCAGCTTAGGTGCAGGGAGTCACGAAAAACTGTTTTTT	CASSLGAGSHEKLFF
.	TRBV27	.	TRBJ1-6	TGTGCCAGTCAGCGGGGGTCCTATAATTCACCCCTCCACTTT	CASQRGSYNSPLHF
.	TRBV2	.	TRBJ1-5	TGTGCCAGCAGTGAGACCATACCGGGACTGGATCAGCCCCAGCATTTT	CASSETIPGLDQPQHF
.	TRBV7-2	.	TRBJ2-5	TGTGCCAGCAGCTTAACACCGTACCAAGAGACCCAGTACTTC	CASSLTPYQETQYF
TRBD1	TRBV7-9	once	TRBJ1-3	TGTGCCAGCAGCCCTGCCGTAAGACAGGGGGCAAATGGAAACACCATATATTTT	CASSPAVRQGANGNTIYF
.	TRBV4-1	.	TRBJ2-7	TGCGCCAGCAGCCAAGTTTTTTCAGGGGACGAGCAGTACTTC	CASSQVFSGDEQYF
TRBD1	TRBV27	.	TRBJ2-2	TGTGCCAGCAGTTTAACAGGGGTTAACACCGGGGAGCTGTTTTTT	CASSLTGVNTGELFF
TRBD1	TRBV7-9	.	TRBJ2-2	TGTGCCAGCAGCCCATCTCCCGGGACAGTCCACACCGGGGAGCTGTTTTTT	CASSPSPGTVHTGELFF
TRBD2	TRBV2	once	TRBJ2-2	TGTGCCAGCAGTGGGACTAGCGGGAACACCGGGGAGCTGTTTTTT	CASSGTSGNTGELFF
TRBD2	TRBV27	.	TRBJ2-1	TGTGCCAGCAGAGCTAGCGGGGTCTACAATGAGCAGTTCTTC	CASRASGVYNEQFF
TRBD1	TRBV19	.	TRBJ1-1	TGTGCCAGCGACAGGGGCACTGAAGCTTTCTTT	CASDRGTEAFF